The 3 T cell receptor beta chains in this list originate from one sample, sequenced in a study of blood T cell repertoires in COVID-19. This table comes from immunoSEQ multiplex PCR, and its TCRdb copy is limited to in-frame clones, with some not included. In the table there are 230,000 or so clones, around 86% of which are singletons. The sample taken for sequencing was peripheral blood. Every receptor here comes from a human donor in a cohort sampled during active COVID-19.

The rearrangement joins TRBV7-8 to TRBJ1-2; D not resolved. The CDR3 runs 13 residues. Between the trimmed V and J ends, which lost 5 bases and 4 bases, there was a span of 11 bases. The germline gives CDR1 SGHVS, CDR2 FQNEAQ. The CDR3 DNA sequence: TGTGCCAGCAGCAAGCAGGCTTCCTATGGCTACACCTTC. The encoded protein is CASSKQASYGYTF.

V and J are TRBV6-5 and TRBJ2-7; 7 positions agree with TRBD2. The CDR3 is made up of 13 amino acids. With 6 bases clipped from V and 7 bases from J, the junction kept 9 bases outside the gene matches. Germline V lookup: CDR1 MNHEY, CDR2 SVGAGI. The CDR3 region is CASRNLQGGEQYF. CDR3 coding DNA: TGTGCCAGCAGGAATCTCCAGGGAGGGGAGCAGTACTTC.

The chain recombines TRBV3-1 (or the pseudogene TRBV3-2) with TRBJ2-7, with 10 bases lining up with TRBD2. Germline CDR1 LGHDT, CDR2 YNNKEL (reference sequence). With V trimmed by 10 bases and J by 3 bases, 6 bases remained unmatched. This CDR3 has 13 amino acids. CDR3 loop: CATSSGRGYEQYF. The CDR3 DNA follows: TGTGCCACCTCTAGCGGGAGAGGCTACGAGCAGTACTTC.